This T cell receptor beta chain was identified during a study of blood T cell repertoires in COVID-19. Trimming cost V 0 bases and J 2 bases, with 11 bases left between them. The CDR3 is made up of 15 amino acids. Germline-derived CDR1 and CDR2 are MNHEY and SVGAGI. The assay was immunoSEQ multiplex PCR, and TCRdb's table has in-frame clones only and misses some. The profile shows nearly 200,000 clones, about 89% of them singletons. The origin of this receptor is a woman under 30 who had recovered from COVID-19. The sample was PBMCs or T cells enriched from blood (not recorded which). The chain couples TRBV6-5 to TRBJ2-7; TRBD2 might be the D (7 bases). The CDR3 sequence: CASSYSRGGTYEQYF. The CDR3 DNA sequence: TGTGCCAGCAGTTACTCGAGGGGGGGGACCTACGAGCAGTACTTC.